Listed below are T cell receptor beta chains from one sample, sequenced in a study of shared clonotypes between healthy human individuals. Profiling relied on immunoSEQ multiplex PCR, and the TCRdb table lists in-frame clones only, not all of them. The sample records under 1,100,000 clones, around four fifths being singletons. The specimen sequenced was memory CD4+ T cells sorted from blood. The receptors derive from a young man in good health. CDR3s include the opening cysteine and the closing phenylalanine or tryptophan. D genes are given only for firm matches.

cdr3_aa | d_call | v_call
CASSKGTSGLTGELFF | TRBD2 | TRBV10-2
CASSEISYNSPLHF | - | TRBV2
CSTRSDTQYF | - | TRBV29-1
CASSLSRAEQYF | - | TRBV5-6
CASSLPSGIKTQYF | TRBD2 | TRBV5-1
CASSEGSGPPKKETQYF | - | TRBV25-1
CASSYSGDHYEQYF | TRBD2 | TRBV28
CASSDRTQNYGYTF | - | TRBV6-1
CASSFRGRGLGYTF | TRBD1 | TRBV28
CASSGEAHASTDTQYF | - | TRBV9
CASSFGGSNQPQHF | - | TRBV5-4
CASRSQGLTGELFF | - | TRBV19
CASSKALEGRTNYGYTF | - | TRBV21-1
CASSPLQGQATNEKLFF | TRBD1 | TRBV18
CASSAGTGGYGNTIYF | TRBD1 | TRBV28
CAWSVGTYQETQYF | - | TRBV30
CASSEEAGVGGYTF | - | TRBV2
CASSLGGVYNSPLHF | - | TRBV5-4
CAISEGVGNQPQHF | - | TRBV10-3
CASSPTRAEAFF | - | TRBV28
CASSPPRTGGTDTQYF | TRBD1 | TRBV28
CAWSVQSYEQYF | - | TRBV30
CASSLGGQPQHF | - | TRBV7-9
CAWSRPGTDTQYF | - | TRBV30
CASSPDGDQPQHF | - | TRBV5-1
CASSEWIEAFF | - | TRBV6-1
CASRTGSTDTQYF | TRBD1 | TRBV7-2
CASSLQGDTDTQYF | - | TRBV5-1
CASSPLLPGTGDHEQYF | TRBD1 | TRBV18
CASSLVQGANEQFF | - | TRBV5-1
CASSLAGESTDTQYF | TRBD2 | TRBV6-5
CASSWTAYGYTF | - | TRBV28
CASSLQGGGYGYTF | - | TRBV27
CATMGGHTDTQYF | - | TRBV19
CASSLTRDRVNYGYTF | TRBD1 | TRBV18
CASSFRGTSTDTQYF | - | TRBV5-1
CASGGTEKETQYF | - | TRBV7-8
CASSIRQIASGYTF | - | TRBV19
CACILSSGTGDGSYEQYF | TRBD1 | TRBV30
CASSASGGIDTQYF | TRBD2 | TRBV7-6
CATGRGGEDTQYF | TRBD1 | TRBV10-1
CASSFAADRYEQYF | TRBD1 | TRBV11-2
CASSLNSGDEQYF | - | TRBV7-2
CATSRGDLYEQYF | - | TRBV28
CASSPLRDSGRADTQYF | TRBD2 | TRBV7-6